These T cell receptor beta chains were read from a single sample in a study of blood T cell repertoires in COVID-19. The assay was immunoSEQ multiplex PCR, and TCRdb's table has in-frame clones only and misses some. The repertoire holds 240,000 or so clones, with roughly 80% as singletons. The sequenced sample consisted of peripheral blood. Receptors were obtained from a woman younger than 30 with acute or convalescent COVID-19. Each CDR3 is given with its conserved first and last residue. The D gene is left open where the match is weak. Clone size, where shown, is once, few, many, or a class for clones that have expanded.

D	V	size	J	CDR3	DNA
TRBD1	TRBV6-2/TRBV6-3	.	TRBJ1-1	CASSSPGQGATEAFF	TGTGCCAGCAGTTCCCCCGGACAGGGGGCGACTGAAGCTTTCTTT
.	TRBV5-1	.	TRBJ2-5	CASSFSQETQYF	TGCGCCAGCAGCTTTAGCCAAGAGACCCAGTACTTC
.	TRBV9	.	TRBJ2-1	CASSKRGSAGTAQEQFF	TGTGCCAGCAGCAAACGTGGAAGTGCGGGGACGGCGCAGGAGCAGTTCTTC
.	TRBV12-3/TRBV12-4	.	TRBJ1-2	CASSLDGGGYTF	TGTGCCAGCAGTTTAGACGGGGGTGGCTACACCTTC
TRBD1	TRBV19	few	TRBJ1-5	CASSIGYLGGTGQPQHF	TGTGCCAGTAGTATTGGGTATTTGGGGGGGACAGGCCAGCCCCAGCATTTT
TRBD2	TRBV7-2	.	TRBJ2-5	CASSLGTRETQYF	TGTGCCAGCAGCTTAGGGACTAGAGAGACCCAGTACTTC
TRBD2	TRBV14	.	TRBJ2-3	CASSQDYREDYTDTQYF	TGTGCCAGCAGCCAAGATTATCGGGAGGACTACACAGATACGCAGTATTTT
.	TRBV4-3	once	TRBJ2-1	CASSQDGGQWPDEQFF	TGCGCCAGCAGCCAAGATGGCGGACAGTGGCCGGATGAGCAGTTCTTC
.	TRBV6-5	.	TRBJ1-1	CASSYETGSEAFF	TGTGCCAGCAGTTACGAAACAGGGAGCGAAGCTTTCTTT
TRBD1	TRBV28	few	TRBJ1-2	CASSLSQGDYGYTF	TGTGCCAGCAGTTTAAGCCAGGGGGACTATGGCTACACCTTC
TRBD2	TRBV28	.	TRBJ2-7	CASSQTSGNSYEQYF	TGTGCCAGCAGTCAGACTAGCGGTAACTCCTACGAGCAGTACTTC
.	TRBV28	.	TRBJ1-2	CASSLGPLRGYTF	TGTGCCAGCAGTTTAGGGCCCCTTCGGGGCTACACCTTC
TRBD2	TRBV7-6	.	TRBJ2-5	CASSFPSSSSGASQETQYF	TGTGCCAGCAGCTTTCCATCCTCGTCTAGCGGAGCTTCCCAAGAGACCCAGTACTTC
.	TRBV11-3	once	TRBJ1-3	CASSPDTVGGGYF	TGTGCCAGCAGCCCCGATACGGTCGGCGGGGGGTATTTT
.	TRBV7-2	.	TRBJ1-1	CASSTDSSNTEAFF	TGTGCCAGCAGCACCGACAGTTCTAACACTGAAGCTTTCTTT
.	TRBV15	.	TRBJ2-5	CATSRFTLDTILQETQYF	TGTGCCACCAGCAGATTTACCCTGGACACGATCTTACAAGAGACCCAGTACTTC
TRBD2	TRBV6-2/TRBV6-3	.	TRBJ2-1	CASSYSSSGRRWAYNEQFF	TGTGCCAGCAGTTACTCCTCTAGCGGGAGAAGGTGGGCCTACAATGAGCAGTTCTTC
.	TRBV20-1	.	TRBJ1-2	CSASIPGGYTF	TGCAGTGCTAGTATCCCAGGAGGCTACACCTTC
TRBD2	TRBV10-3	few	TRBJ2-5	CAISVAGGLGTQYF	TGTGCCATCAGTGTAGCGGGAGGGCTGGGGACCCAGTACTTC
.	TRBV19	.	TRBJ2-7	CASEDLYSYEQYF	TGTGCCAGTGAGGACTTGTACTCCTACGAGCAGTACTTC
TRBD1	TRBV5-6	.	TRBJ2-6	CASSFPTGTGGSGANVLTF	TGTGCCAGCAGCTTCCCTACCGGGACAGGGGGCTCTGGGGCCAACGTCCTGACTTTC
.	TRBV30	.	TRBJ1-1	CAWSAVNTEAFF	TGTGCCTGGAGTGCGGTGAACACTGAAGCTTTCTTT
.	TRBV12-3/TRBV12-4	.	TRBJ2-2	CASRQIGELFF	TGTGCCAGCAGACAGATCGGGGAGCTGTTTTTT
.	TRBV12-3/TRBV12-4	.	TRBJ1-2	CASSLTGNYGYTF	TGTGCCAGCAGTTTAACCGGTAACTATGGCTACACCTTC
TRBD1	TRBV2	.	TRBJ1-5	CASSGQGSDQPQHF	TGTGCCAGCAGCGGACAGGGAAGCGATCAGCCCCAGCATTTT
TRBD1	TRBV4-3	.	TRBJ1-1	CASSQEQGALAFF	TGCGCCAGCAGCCAAGAACAGGGGGCCTTGGCTTTCTTT
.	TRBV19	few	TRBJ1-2	CASSIRDTNGYTF	TGTGCCAGTAGTATACGGGACACAAACGGCTACACCTTC
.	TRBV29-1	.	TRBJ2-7	CSVRSSYEQYF	TGCAGCGTTAGGAGCTCCTACGAGCAGTACTTC
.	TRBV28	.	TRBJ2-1	CTSSKDRTYNEQFF	TGTACCAGCAGTAAAGACAGAACCTACAATGAGCAGTTCTTC
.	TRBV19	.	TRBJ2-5	CASSLQGRETQYF	TGTGCCAGTAGTCTTCAGGGTCGGGAGACCCAGTACTTC
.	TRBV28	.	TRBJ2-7	CASSLGPYYEQYF	TGTGCCAGCTCATTGGGGCCCTACTACGAGCAGTACTTC
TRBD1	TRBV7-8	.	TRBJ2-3	CASSLGQGAITDTQYF	TGTGCCAGCAGCTTAGGTCAGGGGGCGATCACAGATACGCAGTATTTT
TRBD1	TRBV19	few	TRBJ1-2	CASRPDRGANYGYTF	TGTGCCAGTAGACCGGACAGGGGAGCTAACTATGGCTACACCTTC
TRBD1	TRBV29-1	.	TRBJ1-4	CSVGTGREKLFF	TGCAGCGTTGGGACAGGTCGGGAAAAACTGTTTTTT
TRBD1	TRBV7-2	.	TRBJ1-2	CASSPGQGRHGYTF	TGTGCCAGCAGCCCGGGACAGGGCAGGCATGGCTACACCTTC
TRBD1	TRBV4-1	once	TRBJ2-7	CASSQQPPGQVFYEQYF	TGCGCCAGCAGCCAGCAACCCCCGGGACAGGTGTTTTACGAGCAGTACTTC
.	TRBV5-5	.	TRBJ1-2	CASSPHGNGDYGYTF	TGTGCCAGCAGTCCCCACGGGAATGGGGACTATGGCTACACCTTC
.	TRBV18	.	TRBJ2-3	CASTELSGLRSF	TGTGCCAGCACCGAGCTGAGCGGTCTCCGGAGTTTT
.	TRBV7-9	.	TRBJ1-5	CASSSRGTPDQPQHF	TGTGCCAGCAGCTCCCGCGGGACTCCAGATCAGCCCCAGCATTTT
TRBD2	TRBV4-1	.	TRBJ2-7	CASSLLAGADEQYF	TGCGCCAGCAGCCTTCTAGCGGGAGCCGACGAGCAGTACTTC
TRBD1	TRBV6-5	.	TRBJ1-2	CASSGTGGYGYTF	TGTGCCAGCTCGGGGACAGGGGGCTATGGCTACACCTTC
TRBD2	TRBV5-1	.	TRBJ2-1	CASSLGLAKDEQFF	TGCGCCAGCAGCCTAGGACTAGCGAAGGATGAGCAGTTCTTC
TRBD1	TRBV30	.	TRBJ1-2	CAWSAPTGGSVYGYTF	TGTGCCTGGAGTGCCCCCACAGGGGGCTCCGTCTATGGCTACACCTTC
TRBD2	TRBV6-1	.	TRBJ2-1	CASSDVKISGTTSYNEQFF	TGTGCCAGCAGTGATGTGAAGATTAGCGGGACGACATCCTACAATGAGCAGTTCTTC
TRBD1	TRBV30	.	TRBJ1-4	CAWGQGTANEKLFF	TGTGCCTGGGGACAGGGTACAGCTAATGAAAAACTGTTTTTT
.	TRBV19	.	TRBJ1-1	CASRSLEKSMNTEAFF	TGTGCCAGTAGAAGCTTAGAGAAGTCTATGAACACTGAAGCTTTCTTT
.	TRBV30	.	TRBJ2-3	CAWSATRAFTDTQYF	TGTGCCTGGAGTGCGACTAGGGCTTTCACAGATACGCAGTATTTT
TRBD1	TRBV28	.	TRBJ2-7	CATIYRDRGNEQYF	TGTGCCACAATCTACCGGGACAGGGGAAACGAGCAGTACTTC
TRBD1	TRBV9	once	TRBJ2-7	CASSAGTGFLEQYF	TGTGCCAGCAGCGCCGGGACAGGGTTTCTCGAGCAGTACTTC
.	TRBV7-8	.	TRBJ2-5	CASSLVGGVGTETQYF	TGTGCCAGCAGCTTAGTAGGAGGGGTGGGAACGGAGACCCAGTACTTC
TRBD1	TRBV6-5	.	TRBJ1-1	CASSYRGQAVEAFF	TGTGCCAGCAGTTACAGGGGACAGGCAGTAGAAGCTTTCTTT